This T cell receptor (beta chain) was retrieved from a study of blood T cell repertoires in COVID-19. Study at large: Whether acute or convalescent, the COVID-19 samples came from the United States, Italy and Spain. Sources were T cells, B-cell-depleted T cells, or PBMCs; the material itself was cDNA or gDNA.

Here immunoSEQ multiplex PCR was the method, and the copy in TCRdb shows in-frame clones only, minus some. The repertoire includes 45,000 or so clones, 70% to 90% of them detected once, and 10% to 15% sits in the top ten. The length of the CDR3 is 12 residues. V gave up 7 bases and J gave up 8 bases, with 14 bases separating them. The chain carries TRBV6-7 and TRBJ1-2; no clear D gene. TRBV6-7 is reported as an ORF; its role is uncertain. This clonotype was sampled from a man older than 75 with acute or convalescent COVID-19. Sequencing was done on a sample of peripheral blood. CDR3 bases: TGTGCCAGCACTCTCTTCGCGCCCGGCTACACCTTC. Translation: CASTLFAPGYTF.